This entry is about one TCR beta chain. Antigen: not known. Trimming pared 6 bases from V and 0 bases from J, leaving 12 bases between. Per the germline V gene, CDR1 is SGHAT and CDR2 is FQNNGV. The CDR3 loop spans 15 amino acids. It was across several immunoSEQ plates that each subset's genomic DNA was evenly split. TCRdb's copy holds only in-frame clones and misses some; the assay was immunoSEQ multiplex PCR. The sample records 550,000 to 800,000 clones, less than 85% being singletons. This record belongs to a study of shared clonotypes between healthy human individuals. Study details: CD4 naive and CD4 memory each took three plates per donor, while CD8 naive took two and CD8 memory one. The study, taken as a whole, reports: Relative to memory subsets, naive subsets generally showed larger estimated richness. Sharing across four donors was highest in naive CD4 (around 5%) and lowest in memory CD8 (around 0.4%).

Sequencing was performed on memory CD4+ T cells sorted from blood. Subset indicated: CD45RA-negative fraction. The chain recombines TRBV11-2 with TRBJ1-5; D uncertain. This clonotype was obtained from a woman younger than 45 in good health. The CDR3 nucleotides read TGTGCCAGCAGTCTGTCGCCATATAGCAATCAGCCCCAGCATTTT. This translates into CASSLSPYSNQPQHF. Complete variable domain (other parts from reference TRBV11-2 and TRBJ1-5): EAGVAQSPRYKIIEKRQSVAFWCNPISGHATLYWYQQILGQGPKLLIQFQNNGVVDDSQLPKDRFSAERLKGVDSTLKIQPAKLEDSAVYLCASSLSPYSNQPQHFGDGTRLSIL.